The next 21 T cell receptor beta chains were all read from a single sample in a study of cytomegalovirus exposure and HLA in healthy donors. The PCR used 60 Vbeta and 13 Jbeta primers. Profiling relied on immunoSEQ multiplex PCR, and the TCRdb table lists in-frame clones only, not all of them. The table lists over 80,000 clones, 78% of them singletons, with approximately 3.3% in the top ten. Sequencing was performed on PBMCs. The receptors shown here come from a woman between 35 and 50 years old in good health and CMV-seronegative.

The chain is built from TRBV18 and TRBJ1-1; D gene ambiguous. Germline lookup yields CDR1 KGHSH and CDR2 LQKENI. Trimming removed 6 bases at V and 1 base at J, with 9 bases between. This CDR3 comprises 13 residues. CDR3 residues: CASSQSENTEAFF. CDR3 DNA: TGTGCCAGCTCTCAGTCAGAGAACACTGAAGCTTTCTTT.

The rearrangement joins TRBV19 to TRBJ2-5; D unresolved. Per germline, CDR1 LNHDA and CDR2 SQIVND (reference sequence). V lost 6 bases, J lost 5 bases, and 10 bases lay in between. The CDR3 is made up of 12 amino acids. The CDR3 spells CASSFSSETQYF. The CDR3 nucleotides read TGTGCCAGTAGCTTCTCGTCGGAGACCCAGTACTTC.

The chain joins TRBV11-2 to TRBJ2-3; a weak D match, TRBD2 (5 bases). V was cut by 4 bases and J by 9 bases, with 20 bases left in between. CDR1 and CDR2 (germline): SGHAT, FQNNGV. The CDR3 has 15 amino acids. The CDR3 nucleotides are TGTGCCAGCAGCTGGGGAGTCAGCGGCGAGGTGACGCAGTATTTT. Translated: CASSWGVSGEVTQYF.

The chain is built from TRBV5-8 and TRBJ1-1; tentatively, D is TRBD1 (6 bases). The CDR3 loop spans 16 amino acids. V lost 3 bases to trimming and J lost 0 bases, with 15 bases between them. Per the germline V gene, CDR1 is SGHTS and CDR2 is YDEGEE. The CDR3 region is CASSSPGASMNTEAFF. The CDR3 nucleotides read TGTGCCAGCAGCTCCCCAGGGGCCTCCATGAACACTGAAGCTTTCTTT.

V is TRBV29-1 and J is TRBJ2-1; TRBD1 agrees at 7 bases. CDR1 is SQVTM, CDR2 ANQGSEA, per germline. With 6 bases clipped from V and 2 bases from J, the junction kept 7 bases outside the gene matches. CDR3 length: 14 residues. The CDR3 DNA is TGCAGCGTAGCAAACAGGGGCCCCTACAATGAGCAGTTCTTC. Residues: CSVANRGPYNEQFF.

This clone appeared once. This rearrangement joins TRBV7-2 to TRBJ2-3, with 9 positions matching TRBD1. V trimming: 0 bases; J trimming: 9 bases; junction bases outside the gene matches: 13. Germline V gene lookup returns CDR1 SGHTA and CDR2 FQGNSA. CDR3 size: 17 residues. The CDR3 sequence: CASSLAPGQGAQGTQYF. The CDR3 DNA is TGTGCCAGCAGCTTAGCACCGGGACAGGGAGCGCAAGGCACGCAGTATTTT.

The V call is TRBV28, the J call TRBJ2-7; possibly TRBD2 for D (5 bases). The germline CDR1 and CDR2 sequences are MDHEN and SYDVKM. V lost 3 bases to trimming and J lost 2 bases, with 14 bases between them. The CDR3 consists of 15 residues. The CDR3 sequence is CASSFGWESTYEQYF. The CDR3 DNA sequence: TGTGCCAGCAGTTTTGGGTGGGAGAGCACCTACGAGCAGTACTTC.

The J gene is TRBJ2-1, the V gene TRBV20-1; D unresolved. Trimming shortened V by 7 bases and J by 4 bases, and 5 bases separated the two germline ends. CDR3 length: 10 residues. Germline CDR1 DFQATT, CDR2 SNEGSKA (reference sequence). This CDR3 reads CSGEYNEQFF. DNA of the CDR3: TGCAGTGGAGAATACAATGAGCAGTTCTTC.

The rearrangement uses TRBV10-3 and TRBJ2-1, with 9 nucleotides matching TRBD2. CDR3 length equals 15 residues. Germline CDR1 is ENHRY and CDR2 is SYGVKD. V was pared by 3 bases and J by 6 bases, with 6 bases of the junction left unmatched. CDR3 in amino acids: CAISDLVAGANEQFF. The CDR3 region has the DNA TGTGCCATCAGTGATCTCGTAGCGGGAGCCAATGAGCAGTTCTTC.

This chain uses TRBV20-1 with TRBJ2-7; a weak D match, TRBD2 (5 bases). The CDR3 length is 11 residues. The germline V and J ends were trimmed by 3 bases and 4 bases, with 7 bases remaining between them. Germline lookup yields CDR1 DFQATT and CDR2 SNEGSKA (reference sequence). The CDR3 DNA follows: TGCAGTGCTAGCCTAGCTTACGAGCAGTACTTC. Translating gives CSASLAYEQYF.

V gene TRBV28 combines with J gene TRBJ2-4; D ambiguous. This CDR3 region has 18 residues. V lost 3 bases and J 0 bases, leaving 18 bases between the germline ends. Germline CDR1 MDHEN, CDR2 SYDVKM. The CDR3 coding sequence is TGTGCCAGCAGTTTTCTTGACCCCCGTGAGGCAGCCAAAAACATTCAGTACTTC. Protein: CASSFLDPREAAKNIQYF.

The V call is TRBV4-1, the J call TRBJ1-1; 10 bases fit TRBD1. This CDR3 is 18 amino acids long. V was pared by 4 bases and J by 5 bases, with 16 bases of the junction left unmatched. Looked up from germline, CDR1 is MGHRA and CDR2 is YSYEKL. The CDR3 reads CASSRYGDRGLSGTEAFF. CDR3 nucleotides: TGCGCCAGCAGCCGGTACGGAGACAGGGGGCTGTCAGGGACTGAAGCTTTCTTT.

The chain recombines TRBV5-1 with TRBJ2-1; 9 nucleotides agree with TRBD1. This CDR3 contains 15 residues. Trimming removed 3 bases from V and 10 bases from J; junction bases left unmatched: 11. Germline V gene lookup returns CDR1 SGHRS and CDR2 YFSETQ. CDR3 protein: CASSSTGTGSREQFF. CDR3 in DNA: TGCGCCAGCAGCTCTACCGGGACAGGGTCTCGAGAGCAGTTCTTC.

This clone showed up many times. The chain has TRBV6-1 and TRBJ2-7, with D possibly TRBD1 on 6 matching bases. Germline V gives CDR1 MNHNS, CDR2 SASEGT. Trimming stripped 3 bases from V and 4 bases from J, with 10 bases between. The CDR3 has 13 residues. The CDR3 DNA follows: TGTGCCAGCAGTGATGGGGGCGGGTACGAGCAGTACTTC. Its translation: CASSDGGGYEQYF.

The chain combines TRBV28 with TRBJ1-1, with D possibly matching TRBD1 (6 bases). The germline V gene encodes CDR1 MDHEN and CDR2 SYDVKM. Trimming cost V 8 bases and J 4 bases, with 17 bases left between them. The CDR3 has 14 residues. The CDR3 bases are TGTGCCAGCTTTGGAGCAGGGGAAGGCACTGAAGCTTTCTTT. It is translated as CASFGAGEGTEAFF. Full variable domain (rest looked up from reference TRBV28 and TRBJ1-1): DVKVTQSSRYLVKRTGEKVFLECVQDMDHENMFWYRQDPGLGLRLIYFSYDVKMKEKGDIPEGYSVSREKKERFSLILESASTNQTSMYLCASFGAGEGTEAFFGQGTRLTVV.

Relative to its sample, this clone is large (0.1 to 1%). The CDR3 here is CASSAREPYNEQFF. In nucleotides, the CDR3 is TGTGCCAGCAGTGCTCGGGAGCCTTACAATGAGCAGTTCTTC. The V and J genes are TRBV2 and TRBJ2-1; maybe TRBD2 (6 bases). Per the germline V gene, CDR1 is SNHLY and CDR2 is FYNNEI. The CDR3 sequence is 14 residues long. V gave up 4 bases and J gave up 4 bases, with 11 bases separating them.

The CDR3 spells CASSYGTTNNEQFF. For the CDR3, the DNA is TGTGCCAGCAGTTACGGGACTACGAACAATGAGCAGTTCTTC. J is TRBJ2-1 and V is TRBV6-6; 7 bases map to TRBD2. This CDR3 is 14 amino acids long. The V gene end was trimmed by 2 bases and the J gene end by 5 bases; junction bases not matched to a gene: 3. Germline lookup yields CDR1 MNHNY and CDR2 SVGAGI (reference sequence).

The chain joins TRBV18 to TRBJ2-2, with D maybe TRBD2 (5 bases). The CDR3 consists of 16 residues. V lost 0 bases and J lost 3, with 11 bases in between. The germline V gene encodes CDR1 KGHSH and CDR2 LQKENI. The CDR3 DNA sequence: TGTGCCAGCTCACCACCGAGAGGGTCGGACACCGGGGAGCTGTTTTTT. Its protein is CASSPPRGSDTGELFF.

The chain employs TRBV20-1 and TRBJ2-1, with D possibly TRBD1 on 5 matching bases. Germline V gene sequence: CDR1 DFQATT, CDR2 SNEGSKA (reference sequence). The CDR3 runs 11 residues. V lost 6 bases to trimming and J lost 12 bases, with 15 bases between them. CDR3 loop: CSAARGGWQFF. The CDR3 DNA reads as TGCAGTGCCGCTAGGGGCGGTTGGCAGTTCTTC.

Written as DNA, the CDR3 is TGTGCCAGCAGTATCCCCGGGACAGGGGTGTTCGAGCAGTACTTC. As protein: CASSIPGTGVFEQYF. The J gene is TRBJ2-7, the V gene TRBV28, with 10 bases aligning to TRBD1. This CDR3 is built from 15 residues. V lost 5 bases and J lost 6; bases outside the gene matches: 10. Germline CDR1 reads MDHEN; CDR2 reads SYDVKM.

The chain joins TRBV19 to TRBJ2-3, with D perhaps TRBD2 (5 bases). The CDR3 length is 15 residues. Germline V gene lookup returns CDR1 LNHDA and CDR2 SQIVND (reference sequence). V gave up 1 base and J gave up 2 bases, with 10 bases separating them. This chain's CDR3 is CASSIVTDYTDTQYF. In nucleotides, the CDR3 is TGTGCCAGTAGTATAGTGACCGACTACACAGATACGCAGTATTTT. The full variable domain, its missing parts supplied by reference TRBV19 and TRBJ2-3, is DGGITQSPKYLFRKEGQNVTLSCEQNLNHDAMYWYRQDPGQGLRLIYYSQIVNDFQKGDIAEGYSVSREKKESFPLTVTSAQKNPTAFYLCASSIVTDYTDTQYFGPGTRLTVL.